The clone carrying this TCR beta chain was counted a few times. Its specificity is not known. The sample comes from a study of OX40 agonist ivuxolimab in advanced cancers. About the study: At 0.01 to 10 mg/kg, ivuxolimab was administered intravenously to patients every 2 weeks. Study-wide findings and caveats: Expanded clones were, on average, more numerous in CD8+ T cells than in CD4+. Low normalized T-cell clonal expansion also characterized some of the nonresponders.

The sampling schedule covered blood at baseline, cycle 4 day 1, and cycle 7 day 1. Here immunoSEQ multiplex PCR was the method, and the copy in TCRdb shows in-frame clones only, minus some. Seen here are about 85,000 clones, 80% to 90% observed once, and the top ten hold approximately 7%. This TCR came from an adult with an advanced solid tumor such as melanoma, head and neck, liver or kidney cancer. Material: CD4+ or CD8+ T cells sorted from blood, obtained in a trial of the OX40 agonist ivuxolimab.

CDR3 in amino acids: CASSSGVYEQYV. The CDR3 region has the DNA TGTGCCAGCAGTTCAGGGGTCTACGAGCAGTACGTC. The rearrangement uses TRBV28 and TRBJ2-7, with D perhaps TRBD1 (6 bases). Germline assignment: CDR1 MDHEN and CDR2 SYDVKM. This CDR3 is built from 12 residues. The V end was cut by 4 bases, the J end by 3 bases, with 7 bases between.